What follows are 2 T cell receptor beta chains derived from one specimen sequenced in a study of blood T cell repertoires in COVID-19. Generated by immunoSEQ multiplex PCR, the TCRdb table keeps only in-frame clones and is missing some. This sample has more than 130,000 clones, with 84% found just once. Source material: peripheral blood. The receptors here all came from an elderly woman in a cohort sampled during active or convalescent COVID-19.

The V call is TRBV13, the J call TRBJ2-7, with 8 bases that match TRBD2. Germline CDR1 reads PRHDT; CDR2 reads FYEKMQ (reference sequence). CDR3 length: 14 amino acids. With V trimmed by 0 bases and J by 4 bases, 2 bases remained unmatched. In nucleotides, the CDR3 is TGTGCCAGCAGCTTAGGCGGGGGGGGATACGAGCAGTACTTC. This translates into CASSLGGGGYEQYF.

The chain has TRBV7-7 and TRBJ1-3, with TRBD1 matching over 7 bases. The CDR3 runs 14 residues. Germline CDR1 SSHAT, CDR2 FNYEAQ (reference sequence). V shed 5 bases and J 4 bases; nucleotides not matched to a gene: 5. Here the CDR3 reads CASSQGTAGNTIYF. Written as DNA, the CDR3 is TGTGCCAGCAGCCAGGGGACAGCCGGAAACACCATATATTTT. The variable domain in full, completed from reference TRBV7-7 and TRBJ1-3, reads GAGVSQSPRYKVTKRGQDVTLRCDPISSHATLYWYQQALGQGPEFLTYFNYEAQPDKSGLPSDRFSAERPEGSISTLTIQRTEQRDSAMYRCASSQGTAGNTIYFGEGSWLTVV.